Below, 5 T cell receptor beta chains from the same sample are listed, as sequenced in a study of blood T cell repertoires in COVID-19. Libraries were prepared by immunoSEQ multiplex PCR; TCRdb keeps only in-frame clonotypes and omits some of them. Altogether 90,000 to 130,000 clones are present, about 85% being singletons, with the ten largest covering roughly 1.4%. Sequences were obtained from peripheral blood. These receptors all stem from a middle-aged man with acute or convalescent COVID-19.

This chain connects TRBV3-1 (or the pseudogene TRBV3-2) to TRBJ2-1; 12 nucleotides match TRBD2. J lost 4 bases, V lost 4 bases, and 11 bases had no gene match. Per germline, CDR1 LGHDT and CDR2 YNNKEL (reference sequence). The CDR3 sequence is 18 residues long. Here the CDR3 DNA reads TGTGCCAGCAGCCTCAAACTAGCGGGGGGCACCCTTTACAATGAGCAGTTCTTC. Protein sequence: CASSLKLAGGTLYNEQFF.

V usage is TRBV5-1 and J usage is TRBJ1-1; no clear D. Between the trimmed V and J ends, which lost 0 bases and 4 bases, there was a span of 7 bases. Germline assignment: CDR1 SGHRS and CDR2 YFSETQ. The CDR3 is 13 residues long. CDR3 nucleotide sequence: TGCGCCAGCAGCTTGGGAGTATCCACTGAAGCTTTCTTT. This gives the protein CASSLGVSTEAFF.

CDR3 nucleotides: TGTGCCTGGAGTAGAAGGGGGCCCCTTAATCAGCCCCAGCATTTT. Residues: CAWSRRGPLNQPQHF. V usage is TRBV30 and J usage is TRBJ1-5; 7 bases fit TRBD1. The germline V gene encodes CDR1 GTSNPN and CDR2 SVGIG (reference sequence). CDR3 size: 15 residues. J lost 4 bases, V lost 2 bases, and 8 bases had no gene match.

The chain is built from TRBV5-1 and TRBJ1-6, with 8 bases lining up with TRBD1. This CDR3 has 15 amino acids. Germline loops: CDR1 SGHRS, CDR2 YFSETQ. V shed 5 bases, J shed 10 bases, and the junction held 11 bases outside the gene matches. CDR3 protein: CASSTLGQGSSPLHF. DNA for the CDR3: TGCGCCAGCAGTACCCTTGGACAGGGAAGCTCACCCCTCCACTTT.

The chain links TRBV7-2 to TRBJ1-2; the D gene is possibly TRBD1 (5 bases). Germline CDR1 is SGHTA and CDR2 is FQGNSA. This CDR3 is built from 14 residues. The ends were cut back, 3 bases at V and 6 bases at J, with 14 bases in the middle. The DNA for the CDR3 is TGTGCCAGCAGCTTGGGCAGGGAGGGCGATGGCTACACCTTC. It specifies CASSLGREGDGYTF.